The rows below give T cell receptor beta chains drawn from one sample of a study of OX40 agonist ivuxolimab in advanced cancers. Sequenced by immunoSEQ multiplex PCR; TCRdb stores in-frame clones only, minus some. The repertoire holds approximately 90,000 clones, approximately 90% seen once, with approximately 1.5% in the top ten. Sequences were derived from CD4+ or CD8+ T cells sorted from blood, sampled in a trial of the OX40 agonist ivuxolimab. These receptors came from an adult with an advanced solid tumor such as melanoma, head and neck, liver or kidney cancer. Each CDR3 is given with its conserved first and last residue. The order of the fields is D gene, clone size, V gene, J gene, CDR3 protein, CDR3 DNA. D genes are given only for firm matches. Clone sizes are given selectively: once, few, many, or a class where the clone is expanded.

>TRBD1|.|TRBV27|TRBJ1-5
CASSLGAQGARQPQHF
TGTGCCAGCAGTTTAGGGGCCCAGGGGGCCCGGCAGCCCCAGCATTTT
>.|.|TRBV11-2|TRBJ2-3
CASSPAPDTQYF
TGTGCCAGCAGCCCAGCTCCAGATACGCAGTATTTT
>.|.|TRBV7-9|TRBJ2-7
CASGPTRGVNEQYF
TGTGCCAGCGGTCCTACTCGCGGGGTGAACGAGCAGTACTTC
>.|.|TRBV6-6|TRBJ1-2
CASSPLSSVNYGYTF
TGTGCCAGCAGTCCTCTCTCCTCGGTTAACTATGGCTACACCTTC
>TRBD1|.|TRBV27|TRBJ2-7
CASRGRTGAVEQYF
TGTGCCAGTAGAGGCCGGACAGGGGCAGTCGAGCAGTACTTC
>.|.|TRBV29-1|TRBJ1-3
CSASDGSGNTIYF
TGCAGCGCCTCGGACGGCTCTGGAAACACCATATATTTT
>TRBD2|.|TRBV6-5|TRBJ2-7
CASSFLAGAYEQYF
TGTGCCAGCAGTTTCCTAGCGGGAGCCTACGAGCAGTACTTC
>.|few|TRBV27|TRBJ1-1
CASSFRANTEAFF
TGTGCCAGCAGTTTCCGAGCGAACACTGAAGCTTTCTTT
>.|.|TRBV6-6|TRBJ1-2
CASSARGGSYGYTF
TGTGCCAGCAGTGCCCGGGGGGGGAGCTATGGCTACACCTTC
>.|once|TRBV11-2|TRBJ2-7
CASSPRQRSSYEQYF
TGTGCCAGCAGCCCGAGACAGCGTTCATCCTACGAGCAGTACTTC
>.|.|TRBV6-6|TRBJ2-1
CASSKTRDNEQFF
TGTGCCAGCAGTAAGACTCGAGACAATGAGCAGTTCTTC
>.|.|TRBV7-2|TRBJ1-6
CASSPRGARGDSPLHF
TGTGCCAGCAGCCCTAGGGGGGCGCGAGGAGATTCACCCCTCCACTTT
>.|.|TRBV7-2|TRBJ1-3
CASSLDRAGTGNTIYF
TGTGCCAGCAGCTTAGATCGGGCAGGGACCGGAAACACCATATATTTT
>.|.|TRBV5-1|TRBJ1-2
CASSPLSGGGHYGYTF
TGCGCCAGCAGTCCCCTTTCGGGGGGGGGCCATTATGGCTACACCTTC
>TRBD2|once|TRBV19|TRBJ2-1
CASSILVPSGGNEQFF
TGTGCCAGTAGTATTCTGGTACCTAGCGGGGGCAATGAGCAGTTCTTC
>TRBD1|.|TRBV11-1|TRBJ1-4
CASSSPTGLDEKLFF
TGTGCCAGCAGCTCTCCGACAGGGTTGGATGAAAAACTGTTTTTT
>.|.|TRBV5-5|TRBJ1-4
CASSFGNEKLFF
TGTGCCAGCAGCTTCGGTAATGAAAAACTGTTTTTT
>TRBD1|few|TRBV6-5|TRBJ1-1
CASSHRTGREEAFF
TGTGCCAGCAGCCATAGGACAGGTCGGGAAGAAGCTTTCTTT
>.|.|TRBV7-2|TRBJ2-7
CASSPQVRDEQYF
TGTGCCAGCAGCCCCCAGGTCCGCGACGAGCAGTACTTC
>TRBD2|.|TRBV27|TRBJ2-3
CASKFSGSRQQYF
TGTGCCAGCAAGTTCAGCGGGAGTAGGCAGCAGTATTTT
>.|once|TRBV7-6|TRBJ1-1
CASSAGGNTEAFF
TGTGCCAGCAGCGCCGGGGGGAACACTGAAGCTTTCTTT
>.|.|TRBV6-5|TRBJ2-2
CASTRTVNTGELFF
TGTGCCAGCACCAGGACAGTTAACACCGGGGAGCTGTTTTTT
>TRBD2|few|TRBV7-9|TRBJ2-3
CASSGGTSDTDTQYF
TGTGCCAGCAGCGGGGGGACTAGCGACACAGATACGCAGTATTTT
>TRBD1|once|TRBV11-3|TRBJ2-2
CASSLTGTANTGELFF
TGTGCCAGCAGCTTGACAGGGACAGCGAACACCGGGGAGCTGTTTTTT